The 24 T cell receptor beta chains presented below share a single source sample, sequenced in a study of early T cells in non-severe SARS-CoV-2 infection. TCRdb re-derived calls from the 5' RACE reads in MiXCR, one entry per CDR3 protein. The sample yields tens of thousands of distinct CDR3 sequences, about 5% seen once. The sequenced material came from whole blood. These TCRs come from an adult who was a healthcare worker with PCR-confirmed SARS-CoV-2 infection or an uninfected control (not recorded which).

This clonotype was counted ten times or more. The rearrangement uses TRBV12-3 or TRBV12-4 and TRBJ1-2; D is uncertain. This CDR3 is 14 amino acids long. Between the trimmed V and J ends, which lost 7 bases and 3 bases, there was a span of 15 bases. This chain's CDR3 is CASTPGWEYYGYTF. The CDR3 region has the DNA TGTGCCAGCACCCCCGGATGGGAATACTATGGCTACACCTTC.

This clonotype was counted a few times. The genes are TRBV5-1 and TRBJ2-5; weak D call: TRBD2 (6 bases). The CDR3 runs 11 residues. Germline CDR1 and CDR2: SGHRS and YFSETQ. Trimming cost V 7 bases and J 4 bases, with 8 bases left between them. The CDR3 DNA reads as TGCGCCAGCGGAGGGTCAGAGACCCAGTACTTC. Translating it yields CASGGSETQYF.

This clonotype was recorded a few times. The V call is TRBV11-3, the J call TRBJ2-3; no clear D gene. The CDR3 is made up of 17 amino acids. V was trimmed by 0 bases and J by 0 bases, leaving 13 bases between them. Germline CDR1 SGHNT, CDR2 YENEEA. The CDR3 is CASSLDLGSLSTDTQYF. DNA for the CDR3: TGTGCCAGCAGCTTAGATCTTGGGTCCTTAAGCACAGATACGCAGTATTTT.

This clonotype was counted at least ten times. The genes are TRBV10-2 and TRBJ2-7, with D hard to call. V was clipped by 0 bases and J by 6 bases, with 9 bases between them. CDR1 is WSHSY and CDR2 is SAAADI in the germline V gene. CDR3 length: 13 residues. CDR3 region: CASSESNGSEQYF. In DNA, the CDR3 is TGCGCCAGCAGTGAGTCGAACGGTTCCGAGCAGTACTTC.

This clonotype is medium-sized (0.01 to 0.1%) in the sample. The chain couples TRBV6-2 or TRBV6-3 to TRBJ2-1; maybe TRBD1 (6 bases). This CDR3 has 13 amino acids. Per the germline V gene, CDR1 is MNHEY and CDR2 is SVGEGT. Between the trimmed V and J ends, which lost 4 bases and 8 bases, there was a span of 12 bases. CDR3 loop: CASSSQGLDEQFF. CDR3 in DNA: TGTGCCAGCAGTTCACAGGGATTGGATGAGCAGTTCTTC.

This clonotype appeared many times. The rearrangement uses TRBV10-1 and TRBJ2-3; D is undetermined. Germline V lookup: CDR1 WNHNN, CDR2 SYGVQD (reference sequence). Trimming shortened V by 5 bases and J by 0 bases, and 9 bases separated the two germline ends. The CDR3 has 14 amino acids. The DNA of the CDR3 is TGCGCCAGCAGTTTTCCCCAGAGCACAGATACGCAGTATTTT. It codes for CASSFPQSTDTQYF.

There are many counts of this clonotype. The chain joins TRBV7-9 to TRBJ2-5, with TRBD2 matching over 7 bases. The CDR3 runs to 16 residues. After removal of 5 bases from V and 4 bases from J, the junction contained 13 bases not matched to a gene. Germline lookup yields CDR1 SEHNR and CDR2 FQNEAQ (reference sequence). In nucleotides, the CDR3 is TGTGCCAGCAGCGGCGGAGCAGCGGGGTACCGAGAGACCCAGTACTTC. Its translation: CASSGGAAGYRETQYF.

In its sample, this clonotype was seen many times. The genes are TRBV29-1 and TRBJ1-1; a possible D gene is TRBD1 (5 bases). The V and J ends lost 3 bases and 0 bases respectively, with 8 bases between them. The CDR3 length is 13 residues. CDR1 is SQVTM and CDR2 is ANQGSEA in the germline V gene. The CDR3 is CSVEGRLNTEAFF. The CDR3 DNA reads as TGCAGCGTTGAGGGACGGCTGAACACTGAAGCTTTCTTT.

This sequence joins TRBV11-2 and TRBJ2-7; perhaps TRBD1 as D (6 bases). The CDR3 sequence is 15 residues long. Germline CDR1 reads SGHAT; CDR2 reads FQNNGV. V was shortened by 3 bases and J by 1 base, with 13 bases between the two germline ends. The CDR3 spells CASSFFPRGSYEQYF. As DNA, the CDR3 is TGTGCCAGCAGCTTCTTCCCCAGGGGATCCTACGAGCAGTACTTC.

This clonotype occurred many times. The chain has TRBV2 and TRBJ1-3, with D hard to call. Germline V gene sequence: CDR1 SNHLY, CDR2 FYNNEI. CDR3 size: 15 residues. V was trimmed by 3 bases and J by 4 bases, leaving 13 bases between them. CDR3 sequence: CASSDGGLPGNTIYF. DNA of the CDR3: TGTGCCAGCAGTGACGGAGGGCTCCCCGGAAACACCATATATTTT.

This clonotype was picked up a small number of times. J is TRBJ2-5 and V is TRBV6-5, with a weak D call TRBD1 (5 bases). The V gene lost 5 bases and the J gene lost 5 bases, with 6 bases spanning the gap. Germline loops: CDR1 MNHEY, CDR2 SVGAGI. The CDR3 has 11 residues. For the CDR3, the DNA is TGTGCCAGCAGTAAGGGGGAGACCCAGTACTTC. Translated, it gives CASSKGETQYF.

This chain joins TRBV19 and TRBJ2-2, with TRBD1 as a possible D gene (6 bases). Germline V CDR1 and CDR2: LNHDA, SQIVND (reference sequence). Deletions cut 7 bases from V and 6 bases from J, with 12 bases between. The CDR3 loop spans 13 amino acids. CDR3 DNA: TGTGCCAGTAAAGGGGGTTACTCCGGGGAGCTGTTTTTT. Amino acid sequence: CASKGGYSGELFF.

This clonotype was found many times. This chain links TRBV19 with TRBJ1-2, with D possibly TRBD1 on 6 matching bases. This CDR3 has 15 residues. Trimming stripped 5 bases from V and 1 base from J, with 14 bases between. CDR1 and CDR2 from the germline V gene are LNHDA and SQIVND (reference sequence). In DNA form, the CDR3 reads TGTGCCAGTAGTTCCACCGGGACACTTAACTATGGCTACACCTTC. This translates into CASSSTGTLNYGYTF. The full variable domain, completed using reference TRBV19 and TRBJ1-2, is DGGITQSPKYLFRKEGQNVTLSCEQNLNHDAMYWYRQDPGQGLRLIYYSQIVNDFQKGDIAEGYSVSREKKESFPLTVTSAQKNPTAFYLCASSSTGTLNYGYTFGSGTRLTVV.

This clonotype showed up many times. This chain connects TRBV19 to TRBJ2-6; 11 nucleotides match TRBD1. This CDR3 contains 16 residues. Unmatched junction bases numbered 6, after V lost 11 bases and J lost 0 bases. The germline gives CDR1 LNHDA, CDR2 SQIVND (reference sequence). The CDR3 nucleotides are TGTGCCTCCCGTGGGACAGGGGGCTCTGGGGCCAACGTCCTGACTTTC. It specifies CASRGTGGSGANVLTF.

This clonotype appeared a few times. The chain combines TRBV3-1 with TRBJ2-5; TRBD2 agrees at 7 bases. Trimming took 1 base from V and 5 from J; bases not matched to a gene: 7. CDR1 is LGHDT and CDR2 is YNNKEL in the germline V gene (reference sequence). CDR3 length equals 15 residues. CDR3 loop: CASSQGPTSAETQYF. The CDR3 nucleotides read TGTGCCAGCAGCCAAGGTCCCACTAGCGCGGAGACCCAGTACTTC.

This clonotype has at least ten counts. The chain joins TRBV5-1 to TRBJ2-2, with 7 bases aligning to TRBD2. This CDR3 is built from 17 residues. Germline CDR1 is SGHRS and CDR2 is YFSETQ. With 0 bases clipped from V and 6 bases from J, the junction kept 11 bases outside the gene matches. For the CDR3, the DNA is TGCGCCAGCAGCTTGGGGGGCCCGGGACTAATCTCCGGGGAGCTGTTTTTT. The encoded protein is CASSLGGPGLISGELFF.

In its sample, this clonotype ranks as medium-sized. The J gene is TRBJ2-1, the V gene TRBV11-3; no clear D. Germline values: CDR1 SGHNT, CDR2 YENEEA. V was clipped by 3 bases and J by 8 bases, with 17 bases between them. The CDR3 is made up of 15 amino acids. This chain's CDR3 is CASSLEFGSSDEQFF. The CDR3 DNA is TGTGCCAGCAGCTTGGAATTCGGCTCATCCGATGAGCAGTTCTTC.

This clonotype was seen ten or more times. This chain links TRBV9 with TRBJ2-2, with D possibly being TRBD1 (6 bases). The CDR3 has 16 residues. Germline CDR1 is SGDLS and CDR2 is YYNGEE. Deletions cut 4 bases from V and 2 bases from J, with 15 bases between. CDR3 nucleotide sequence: TGTGCCAGCAGCACCACCGGGACAACCAACACCGGGGAGCTGTTTTTT. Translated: CASSTTGTTNTGELFF. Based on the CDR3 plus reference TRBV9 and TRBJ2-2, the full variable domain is DSGVTQTPKHLITATGQRVTLRCSPRSGDLSVYWYQQSLDQGLQFLIQYYNGEERAKGNILERFSAQQFPDLHSELNLSSLELGDSALYFCASSTTGTTNTGELFFGEGSRLTVL.

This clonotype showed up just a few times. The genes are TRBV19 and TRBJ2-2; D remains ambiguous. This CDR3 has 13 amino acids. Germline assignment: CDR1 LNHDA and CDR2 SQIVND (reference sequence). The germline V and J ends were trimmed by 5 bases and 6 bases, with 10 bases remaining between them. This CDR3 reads CASSVEPAGELFF. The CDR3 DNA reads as TGTGCCAGTAGTGTGGAGCCGGCCGGGGAGCTGTTTTTT.

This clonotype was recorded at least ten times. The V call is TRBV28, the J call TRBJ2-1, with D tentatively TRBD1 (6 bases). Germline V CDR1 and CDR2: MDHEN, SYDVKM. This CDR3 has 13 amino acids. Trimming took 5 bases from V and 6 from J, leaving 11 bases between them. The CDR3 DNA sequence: TGTGCCAGCAGTCCCCGCAGGGGCAATGAGCAGTTCTTC. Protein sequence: CASSPRRGNEQFF.

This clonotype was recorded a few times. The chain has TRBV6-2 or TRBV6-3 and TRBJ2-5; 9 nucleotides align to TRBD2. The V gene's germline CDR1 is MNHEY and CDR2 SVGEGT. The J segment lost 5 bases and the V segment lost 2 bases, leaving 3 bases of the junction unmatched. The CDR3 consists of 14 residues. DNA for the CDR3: TGTGCCAGCAGTTACGCGGGGGGGCCGGAGACCCAGTACTTC. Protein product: CASSYAGGPETQYF.

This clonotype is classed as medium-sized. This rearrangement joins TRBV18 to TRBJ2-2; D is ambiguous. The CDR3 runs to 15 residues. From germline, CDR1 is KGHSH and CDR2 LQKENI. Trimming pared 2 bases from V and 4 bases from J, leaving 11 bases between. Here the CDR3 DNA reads TGTGCCAGCTCACCAGTCCACCTCGGCACCGGGGAGCTGTTTTTT. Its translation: CASSPVHLGTGELFF. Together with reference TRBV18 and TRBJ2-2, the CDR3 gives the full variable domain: NAGVMQNPRHLVRRRGQEARLRCSPMKGHSHVYWYRQLPEEGLKFMVYLQKENIIDESGMPKERFSAEFPKEGPSILRIQQVVRGDSAAYFCASSPVHLGTGELFFGEGSRLTVL.

For the CDR3, the DNA is TGTGCCAGCAGTCTCCCTAGCGGCACAGATACGCAGTATTTT. This codes for CASSLPSGTDTQYF. The rearrangement joins TRBV6-6 to TRBJ2-3; a weak D match, TRBD2 (6 bases). V shed 5 bases and J shed 1 base, with 10 bases lying between them. Germline CDR1 and CDR2: MNHNY and SVGAGI (reference sequence). This CDR3 comprises 14 residues.

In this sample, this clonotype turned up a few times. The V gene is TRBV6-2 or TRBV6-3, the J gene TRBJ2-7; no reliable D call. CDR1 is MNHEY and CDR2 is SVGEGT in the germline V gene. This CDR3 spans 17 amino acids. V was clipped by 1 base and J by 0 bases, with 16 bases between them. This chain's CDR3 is CASSYWPRGSYSYEQYF. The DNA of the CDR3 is TGTGCCAGCAGTTACTGGCCCCGAGGCTCCTACTCCTACGAGCAGTACTTC.